This TCR beta chain comes out of a study of resident and recirculating memory T cells in vitiligo. Study details: The samples were homogenized without cell sorting before genomic DNA extraction.

The method was immunoSEQ multiplex PCR; TCRdb's version includes in-frame clones alone and lacks a portion of them. There are tens of thousands of clones in the sample; 92% occur only once, and roughly 5% lies in the top ten. Germline-derived CDR1 and CDR2 are MDHEN and SYDVKM. The CDR3 has 18 amino acids. V lost 1 base, J lost 1 base, and 10 bases stayed unmatched. This chain uses TRBV28 with TRBJ1-5; 7 bases are a match to TRBD1. Sequenced: blood. This TCR was recovered from a male donor with vitiligo. CDR3 nucleotide sequence: TGTGCCAGCAGTTTATCTCGGGGACAGCGGGGGAGCAATCAGCCCCAGCATTTT. Protein sequence: CASSLSRGQRGSNQPQHF.